This TCR beta chain came from a study of T cells after yellow fever vaccination. Study context: Any fraction with a low cell number was prepared using SMART-Seq v4 Ultra Low Input.

The CDR3 length is 13 residues. V dropped 2 bases and J dropped 8 bases, with 12 bases sitting between them. Per germline, CDR1 SGHVS and CDR2 FNYEAQ. TCRdb processed the 5' RACE reads anew with MiXCR; each CDR3 protein has one entry. The sample includes approximately 70,000 distinct CDR3 sequences, over 6% of them seen just once. The sample holds many counts of this clonotype. Its antigen remains unidentified. Study results and caveats: Post-booster repertoires again held most primary-vaccination clones (approximately 96% CD4, over 80% CD8). Overlap between CD4 and CD8 compartments was detected for a small share of clonotypes. Peak timing came faster in the weaker secondary response, day 5 versus 15.

The source is a young man who received the YFV17D yellow fever vaccine. The V call is TRBV7-6, the J call TRBJ1-1; D is ambiguous. The sample consisted of CD8+ T cells sorted from PBMCs, taken about 49 days after the first yellow fever vaccination. The chain's CDR3 is CASSLMSGAEAFF. The CDR3 DNA reads as TGTGCCAGCAGCTTAATGTCGGGCGCCGAAGCTTTCTTT.